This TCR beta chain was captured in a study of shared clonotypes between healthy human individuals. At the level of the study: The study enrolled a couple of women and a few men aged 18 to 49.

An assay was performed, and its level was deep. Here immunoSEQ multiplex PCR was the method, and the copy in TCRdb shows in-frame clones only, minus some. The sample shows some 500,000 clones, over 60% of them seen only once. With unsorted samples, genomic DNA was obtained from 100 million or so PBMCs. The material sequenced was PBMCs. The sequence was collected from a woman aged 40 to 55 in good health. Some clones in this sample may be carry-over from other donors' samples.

Here the CDR3 reads CASSWQDRPPRDTQYF. CDR3 bases: TGTGCCAGCAGCTGGCAGGACAGGCCCCCCAGGGATACGCAGTATTTT. The V gene is TRBV7-9, the J gene TRBJ2-3; 7 bases are a match to TRBD1. Germline-derived CDR1 and CDR2 are SEHNR and FQNEAQ (reference sequence). The length of the CDR3 is 16 residues. J gave up 6 bases and V 4 bases, and 13 bases lay outside the gene matches.